One TCR beta chain is described in this entry. Its cognate antigen is unknown. This sample was included in a study of CXCR3-negative and CXCR3-positive naive CD8 T cells. The study, taken as a whole, reports: Researchers reported similar TRBV-TRBJ usage in naive CXCR3-negative and CXCR3-positive cells, though memory differed. Naive subsets had comparable surface CD5, so TRB CDR3 properties gauged TCR strength.

Each TRB cDNA library was prepared by 5' RACE (with UMI labels). TCRdb reprocessed the 5' RACE reads, keeping one entry per CDR3 protein, no DNA. Listed are approximately 41,000 distinct CDR3 sequences; about 10% falls within the top ten. The CDR3 extends over 17 amino acids. CDR1 and CDR2 (germline): SGHVS, FNYEAQ. Sequencing was performed on memory CD8+ T cells from blood. The rearrangement uses TRBV7-6 and TRBJ2-7; TCRdb lists TRBD2, though no DNA is available to test this call. The source is a human donor in good health. Some clones in this sample may be carry-over from other donors' samples. This CDR3 reads CASSLSVLAGGQYEQYF.